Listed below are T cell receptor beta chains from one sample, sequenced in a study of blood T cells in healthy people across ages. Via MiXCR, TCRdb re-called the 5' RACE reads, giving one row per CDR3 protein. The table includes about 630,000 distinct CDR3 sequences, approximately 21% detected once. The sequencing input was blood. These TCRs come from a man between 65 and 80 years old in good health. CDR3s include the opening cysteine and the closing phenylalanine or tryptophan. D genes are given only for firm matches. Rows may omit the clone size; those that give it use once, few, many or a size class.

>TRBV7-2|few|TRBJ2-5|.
CVSCRGKEETQYF
TGTGTCTCATGCAGGGGCAAGGAAGAGACCCAGTACTTC
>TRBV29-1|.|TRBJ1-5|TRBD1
CSVIPQGINQPQHF
TGCAGCGTAATACCACAGGGGATCAATCAGCCCCAGCATTTT
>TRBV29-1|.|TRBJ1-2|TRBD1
CSVLRTGDGGYTF
TGCAGCGTTCTCCGGACAGGGGATGGCGGCTACACCTTC
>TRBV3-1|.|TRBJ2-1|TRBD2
CASSQGLAEAVSGNEQFF
TGTGCCAGCAGCCAAGGACTAGCGGAAGCGGTATCGGGCAATGAGCAGTTCTTC
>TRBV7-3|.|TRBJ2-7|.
CASSVHAGGSYEQYF
TGTGCCAGCAGCGTCCATGCCGGGGGCTCCTACGAGCAGTACTTC
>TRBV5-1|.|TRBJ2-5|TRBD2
CASSLDPTSQTQYF
TGCGCCAGCAGCTTGGACCCGACTAGCCAGACCCAGTACTTC
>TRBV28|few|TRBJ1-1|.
CASSSGHTNTEAFF
TGTGCCAGCAGTTCCGGGCACACGAACACTGAAGCTTTCTTT
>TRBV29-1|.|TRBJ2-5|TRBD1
CSVGRTGGETQYF
TGCAGCGTTGGCCGGACAGGGGGAGAGACCCAGTACTTC
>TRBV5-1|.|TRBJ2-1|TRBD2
CASSRLAGTITTGWEQFF
TGCGCCAGCAGTAGGCTAGCGGGAACAATAACTACCGGATGGGAGCAGTTCTTC
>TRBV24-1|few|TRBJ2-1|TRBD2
CATSDRTSGRSNEQFF
TGTGCCACCAGTGATCGGACTAGCGGGAGGAGCAATGAGCAGTTCTTC
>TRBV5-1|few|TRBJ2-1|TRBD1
CASSLDPGQGNEQFF
TGCGCCAGCAGCTTGGATCCGGGACAGGGGAATGAGCAGTTCTTC
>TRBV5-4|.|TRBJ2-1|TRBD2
CASRLGTSGNSGEQFF
TGTGCCAGCAGACTGGGGACTAGCGGGAACTCGGGTGAGCAGTTCTTC
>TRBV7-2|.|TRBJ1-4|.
CASSLAGGRLEKLFF
TGTGCCAGCAGCTTAGCCGGGGGCAGGTTGGAAAAACTGTTTTTT
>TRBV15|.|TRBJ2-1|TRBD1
CATSSGSGGWSSYNEQFF
TGTGCCACCAGCAGTGGATCAGGGGGCTGGAGCTCCTACAATGAGCAGTTCTTC
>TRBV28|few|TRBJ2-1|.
CASSNQWGYSYNEQFF
TGTGCCAGCAGTAATCAATGGGGGTACTCCTACAATGAGCAGTTCTTC
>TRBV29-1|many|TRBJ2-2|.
CSVGRQTGELFF
TGCAGCGTCGGTAGACAGACTGGGGAGCTGTTTTTT
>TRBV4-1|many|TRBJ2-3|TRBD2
CASSQRGLAGFTQYF
TGCGCCAGCAGCCAAAGAGGGTTAGCGGGATTTACGCAGTATTTT